The rows below give T cell receptor beta chains drawn from one sample of a study of blood T cell repertoires in COVID-19. Clones were read by immunoSEQ multiplex PCR, and TCRdb kept only the in-frame ones, dropping some. The sample includes 150,000 to 200,000 clones, 80% to 90% of them seen just once. The sample taken for sequencing was peripheral blood. The receptors stem from a woman aged 80 or over with acute or convalescent COVID-19. Each CDR3 is given with its conserved first and last residue. Each record gives: J gene, D gene, V gene, clone size, CDR3 protein, CDR3 DNA. A D gene is named only where the DNA matches it firmly. A row's size may be missing; if present it is once, few, many or a size class.

TRBJ1-1 - TRBV11-2 - CASSFQGRNTEAFF TGTGCCAGCAGCTTTCAGGGGAGGAACACTGAAGCTTTCTTT
TRBJ1-2 TRBD1 TRBV2 few CASSNDRANYGYTF TGTGCCAGCAGCAACGACAGGGCTAACTATGGCTACACCTTC
TRBJ1-3 TRBD1 TRBV3-1/TRBV3-2 - CASSQVLQLGQGGIGNTIYF TGTGCCAGCAGCCAAGTCCTTCAGCTTGGACAGGGAGGTATTGGAAACACCATATATTTT
TRBJ2-5 - TRBV12-3/TRBV12-4 - CASTNEETQYF TGTGCCAGCACCAATGAAGAGACCCAGTACTTC
TRBJ2-3 TRBD2 TRBV5-6 - CASGLAGTDTQYF TGTGCCAGCGGACTAGCGGGCACAGATACGCAGTATTTT
TRBJ2-3 TRBD2 TRBV5-4 - CASSLALAGGNTQYF TGTGCCAGCAGCTTGGCACTAGCGGGGGGGAATACGCAGTATTTT
TRBJ1-1 - TRBV6-5 - CASSKTNTEAFF TGTGCCAGCAGTAAAACTAACACTGAAGCTTTCTTT
TRBJ2-5 TRBD2 TRBV11-2 - CASSLDRATLAGDFYF TGTGCCAGCAGCTTAGATCGGGCCACTTTAGCGGGAGATTTCTACTTC
TRBJ1-6 TRBD1 TRBV6-5 - CASSSTGNNSPLHF TGTGCCAGCAGTTCGACAGGGAACAATTCACCCCTCCACTTT
TRBJ1-6 TRBD1 TRBV9 - CASSDRVGSPLHF TGTGCCAGCAGTGACAGGGTGGGCTCACCCCTCCACTTT
TRBJ1-1 - TRBV12-5 - CASGRGDTEAFF TGTGCTAGCGGACGGGGGGACACTGAAGCTTTCTTT
TRBJ2-1 - TRBV18 - CASSPSRRGTNEQFF TGTGCCAGCTCACCGTCTAGACGCGGGACCAATGAGCAGTTCTTC
TRBJ2-7 - TRBV6-4 - CASSGRIFSYEQYF TGTGCCAGCAGTGGGCGGATTTTTTCCTACGAGCAGTACTTC
TRBJ1-5 - TRBV21-1 - CASSNSGGRKYSNQPQHF TGTGCCAGCAGCAATTCTGGAGGGCGGAAGTATAGCAATCAGCCCCAGCATTTT
TRBJ2-2 TRBD1 TRBV3-1/TRBV3-2 - CASSRGQSNTGELFF TGTGCCAGCAGCCGGGGACAGTCGAACACCGGGGAGCTGTTTTTT
TRBJ1-2 - TRBV5-1 once CASRQANRGSMYGYTF TGCGCCAGCAGACAAGCCAACCGGGGATCTATGTATGGCTACACCTTC
TRBJ1-6 TRBD1 TRBV19 - CASSTGQYNSPLHF TGTGCCAGTAGTACGGGACAGTATAATTCACCCCTCCACTTT
TRBJ1-1 TRBD1 TRBV29-1 few CSVGDRGAMNTEAFF TGCAGCGTTGGGGACAGGGGCGCGATGAACACTGAAGCTTTCTTT
TRBJ1-2 TRBD1 TRBV5-1 - CASSFTGGDYGYTF TGCGCCAGCAGCTTTACAGGGGGCGACTATGGCTACACCTTC
TRBJ1-2 - TRBV2 - CASSERGFVSYGYTF TGTGCCAGCAGTGAAAGGGGCTTCGTCTCTTATGGCTACACCTTC
TRBJ2-7 TRBD2 TRBV28 - CASSIGTSPRWYF TGTGCCAGCAGCATCGGGACTAGTCCCCGTTGGTACTTC
TRBJ2-6 - TRBV4-1 once CASSHRDSGANVLTF TGCGCCAGCAGCCATCGGGACTCTGGGGCCAACGTCCTGACTTTC